The 15 T cell receptor beta chains given below trace back to one sample, sequenced in a study of blood T cell repertoires in COVID-19. This table comes from immunoSEQ multiplex PCR, and its TCRdb copy is limited to in-frame clones, with some not included. The sample comprises roughly 250,000 clones, roughly 90% of which are singletons, and around 0.84% rests with the top ten. Input material: peripheral blood. Receptors originate from a man aged 25 to 40 with acute or convalescent COVID-19.

This rearrangement joins TRBV3-1 (or the pseudogene TRBV3-2) to TRBJ1-4; unclear D gene. Germline loops: CDR1 LGHDT, CDR2 YNNKEL (reference sequence). Trimming cost V 5 bases and J 10 bases, with 20 bases left between them. This CDR3 has 15 residues. The DNA for the CDR3 is TGTGCCAGCAGCACTCGAGGATTCTCTGGCGGAAAACTGTTTTTT. Protein: CASSTRGFSGGKLFF.

This chain uses TRBV18 with TRBJ1-1; 8 positions match TRBD1. Germline loops: CDR1 KGHSH, CDR2 LQKENI. The CDR3 is 15 amino acids. The V segment lost 6 bases and the J segment 0 bases; nucleotides outside the gene matches: 6. The CDR3 is CASSRQGALNTEAFF. The CDR3 region has the DNA TGTGCCAGCTCCCGGCAGGGGGCGCTGAACACTGAAGCTTTCTTT.

The V and J genes are TRBV5-4 and TRBJ2-5; D perhaps matches TRBD2 (6 bases). Trimming left V 0 bases short and J 4 bases short, with 13 bases between. The germline gives CDR1 SGHNT, CDR2 YYREEE (reference sequence). The CDR3 covers 15 residues. CDR3 in DNA: TGTGCCAGCAGCTTGGATACTAGCCTAAGAGAGACCCAGTACTTC. This translates into CASSLDTSLRETQYF.

The rearrangement joins TRBV5-1 to TRBJ2-2; 9 bases agree with TRBD2. Germline trimming cut 4 bases from V and 2 bases from J; bases unmatched to any gene: 9. Germline V gene sequence: CDR1 SGHRS, CDR2 YFSETQ. The CDR3 has 17 residues. DNA of the CDR3: TGCGCCAGCAGCCCCGAAAGCGGGAGGATAAACACCGGGGAGCTGTTTTTT. Amino acids: CASSPESGRINTGELFF.

This sequence joins TRBV15 and TRBJ2-5; D is undetermined. With 0 bases removed from V and 4 bases from J, the gap between germline ends came to 9 bases. This CDR3 comprises 14 residues. The germline gives CDR1 LNHNV, CDR2 YYDKDF (reference sequence). CDR3 nucleotides: TGTGCCACCAGCAGAGATCGTCGAGGAGAGACCCAGTACTTC. Its protein product is CATSRDRRGETQYF.

This chain uses TRBV28 with TRBJ1-5; 7 bases are shared with TRBD1. This CDR3 has 16 amino acids. V was clipped by 6 bases and J by 5 bases; unmatched bases: 13. Germline loops: CDR1 MDHEN, CDR2 SYDVKM. CDR3 loop: CASSSLPGQLYQPQHF. DNA of the CDR3: TGTGCCAGCAGCTCTTTACCGGGACAGCTTTATCAGCCCCAGCATTTT.

The chain is built from TRBV28 and TRBJ1-2, with a weak D call TRBD1 (5 bases). The germline V gene has CDR1 MDHEN and CDR2 SYDVKM. Trimming removed 3 bases from V and 3 bases from J, with 20 bases in between. The CDR3 has 17 amino acids. The CDR3 sequence: CASSFVGASETDYGYTF. In DNA, the CDR3 is TGTGCCAGCAGTTTCGTTGGGGCCTCGGAAACTGACTATGGCTACACCTTC.

The CDR3 region is CASTRGDTQYF. As DNA, the CDR3 is TGCGCCAGCACCCGAGGAGATACGCAGTATTTT. The chain couples TRBV10-2 to TRBJ2-3; D uncertain. Germline CDR1 is WSHSY and CDR2 is SAAADI. The CDR3 runs 11 residues. Trimming removed 7 bases from V and 5 bases from J, with 7 bases in between.

This chain links TRBV18 with TRBJ1-1, with a weak D call TRBD1 (5 bases). The V end was cut by 1 base, the J end by 0 bases, with 9 bases between. The CDR3 loop spans 15 amino acids. The germline gives CDR1 KGHSH, CDR2 LQKENI. The CDR3, as DNA: TGTGCCAGCTCACCACTCCAGGGCATGAACACTGAAGCTTTCTTT. It encodes CASSPLQGMNTEAFF.

J is TRBJ2-7 and V is TRBV5-4, with D possibly being TRBD2 (7 bases). CDR1 and CDR2 from the germline V gene are SGHNT and YYREEE (reference sequence). V lost 4 bases and J 6 bases, leaving 14 bases between the germline ends. The CDR3 totals 13 residues. The CDR3 bases are TGTGCCAGCAGCATCCGGGGGGCTGGCGAGCAGTACTTC. Translated, it gives CASSIRGAGEQYF.

J is TRBJ1-2 and V is TRBV3-1 (or the pseudogene TRBV3-2), with TRBD1 matching over 9 bases. The CDR3 length is 13 residues. V dropped 6 bases and J dropped 8; count of bases not matched to a gene: 7. Germline V gene lookup returns CDR1 LGHDT and CDR2 YNNKEL (reference sequence). In DNA form, the CDR3 reads TGTGCCAGCAGATTCACAGGGGGCGAGGGCTACACCTTC. Residues: CASRFTGGEGYTF.

This rearrangement joins TRBV9 to TRBJ2-2; 10 bases agree with TRBD1. Trimming cost V 3 bases and J 7 bases; bases outside gene matches: 9. CDR1 and CDR2 from the germline V gene are SGDLS and YYNGEE. This CDR3 has 16 residues. The CDR3 bases are TGTGCCAGCAGCGCGAGGGACAGGGGAGTTCACGGGGAGCTGTTTTTT. It translates to CASSARDRGVHGELFF. The full variable domain, with the rest looked up from reference TRBV9 and TRBJ2-2, is DSGVTQTPKHLITATGQRVTLRCSPRSGDLSVYWYQQSLDQGLQFLIQYYNGEERAKGNILERFSAQQFPDLHSELNLSSLELGDSALYFCASSARDRGVHGELFFGEGSRLTVL.

The chain is built from TRBV12-3 or TRBV12-4 and TRBJ1-1; no reliable D call. The CDR3 loop spans 11 amino acids. V was trimmed by 3 bases and J by 7 bases, leaving 6 bases between them. CDR3 DNA: TGTGCCAGCAGTTTTTTCCGTGAAGCTTTCTTT. This codes for CASSFFREAFF.

This rearrangement joins TRBV27 to TRBJ1-5; 7 bases are shared with TRBD1. After removal of 5 bases from V and 2 bases from J, the junction contained 9 bases not matched to a gene. This CDR3 is built from 16 residues. Germline values: CDR1 MNHEY, CDR2 SMNVEV (reference sequence). The DNA of the CDR3 is TGTGCCAGCAGTCCCCGTCGACAGGGAGGCAATCAGCCCCAGCATTTT. Translated, it gives CASSPRRQGGNQPQHF.

The chain employs TRBV18 and TRBJ1-6, with 7 nucleotides matching TRBD1. Germline loops: CDR1 KGHSH, CDR2 LQKENI. After removal of 6 bases from V and 7 bases from J, the junction contained 12 bases not matched to a gene. The CDR3 runs to 16 residues. Written as DNA, the CDR3 is TGTGCCAGCTCCCCCTCGGCAGGGGGATTCAATTCACCCCTCCACTTT. This gives the protein CASSPSAGGFNSPLHF.